This T cell receptor beta chain was sequenced during a study of blood T cell repertoires in COVID-19. The CDR3 runs to 17 residues. V dropped 2 bases and J dropped 2 bases, with 17 bases sitting between them. In germline, CDR1 is PRHDT, CDR2 FYEKMQ (reference sequence). TCRdb's table, derived via immunoSEQ multiplex PCR, lists solely in-frame clones and lacks some. Counted here are roughly 400,000 clones, nearly 90% occurring once; the ten biggest clones make up approximately 1.5%. Specimen: PBMCs or T cells enriched from blood (not recorded which). This TCR came from a woman under 30 who had been exposed to COVID-19. V gene TRBV13 combines with J gene TRBJ2-3, with D perhaps matching TRBD2 (6 bases). The CDR3, as DNA: TGTGCCAGCAGCTTATACGGGAGAGCGATCGACACAGATACGCAGTATTTT. It codes for CASSLYGRAIDTDTQYF. The full variable domain, rest sourced from reference TRBV13 and TRBJ2-3, is AAGVIQSPRHLIKEKRETATLKCYPIPRHDTVYWYQQGPGQDPQFLISFYEKMQSDKGSIPDRFSAQQFSDYHSELNMSSLELGDSALYFCASSLYGRAIDTDTQYFGPGTRLTVL.